This TCR beta chain was recorded in a study of OX40 agonist ivuxolimab in advanced cancers. About the research overall: Administration of intravenous ivuxolimab to patients occurred every 2 weeks at 0.01 to 10 mg/kg. Prior anti-PD-1, anti-PD-L1 or anti-CTLA-4 therapy was allowed; around 40% had some. Three patients, one with hepatocellular carcinoma and two with cutaneous melanoma, achieved partial responses.

Regarding the study as a whole: In general, CD8+ T cells held more expanded clones than CD4+ did, on average.

Using immunoSEQ multiplex PCR, the repertoire was profiled, and TCRdb retains in-frame clones only, with some absent. The sample has around 60,000 clones, roughly 89% seen once. On this clone: The antigen remains undetermined.

Here the sequenced sample was CD4+ or CD8+ T cells sorted from blood, taken in a trial of the OX40 agonist ivuxolimab. The origin of this receptor is an adult with an advanced solid tumor such as melanoma, head and neck, liver or kidney cancer.

CDR3 sequence reads: CASSYSRGHGETQYF. Written as DNA, the CDR3 is TGTGCCAGCAGTTACTCCAGGGGGCATGGGGAGACCCAGTACTTC. The chain is built from TRBV6-6 and TRBJ2-5; TRBD1 matches at 8 bases. Germline V gene data show CDR1 as MNHNY and CDR2 as SVGAGI (reference sequence). The CDR3 spans 15 residues. V trimming: 0 bases; J trimming: 5 bases; junction bases outside the gene matches: 5.